One sample yielded the 8 T cell receptor beta chains listed below, sequenced in a study of Graves' ophthalmopathy and Graves' hyperthyroidism. Amplifying from RNA transcripts, the study obtained TCR beta CDR3 regions. First-round RT-PCR relied on HTBI primers, and a second-round multiplex PCR came next. TCRdb re-analysed the multiplex PCR reads in MiXCR, keeping a single row per CDR3 protein. The table lists about 620,000 distinct CDR3 sequences, about a fifth of them singletons. Sequencing was done on a sample of peripheral blood. The receptors derive from a young woman with stable Graves' hyperthyroidism. Some clones in this sample may be carry-over from other donors' samples.

The chain has TRBV11-2 and TRBJ2-2, with 8 bases fitting TRBD2. This CDR3 is built from 16 residues. From germline, CDR1 is SGHAT and CDR2 FQNNGV. V shed 7 bases and J 8 bases; nucleotides not matched to a gene: 15. This CDR3 is CASIPTRGALGGELFF. The CDR3 nucleotides are TGTGCCAGCATCCCTACGCGGGGGGCCCTCGGGGGGGAGCTGTTTTTT.

This clonotype is a singleton in its sample. The chain joins TRBV5-1 to TRBJ1-1; D remains ambiguous. The CDR3 is 14 residues long. The ends were cut back, 0 bases at V and 6 bases at J, with 12 bases in the middle. CDR1 and CDR2 (germline): SGHRS, YFSETQ. The CDR3 loop reads CASSLAEGAAEAFF. In DNA, the CDR3 is TGCGCCAGCAGCTTGGCCGAGGGTGCTGCTGAAGCTTTCTTT.

This clonotype was counted at least ten times. The chain joins TRBV6-5 to TRBJ1-2; a possible D gene is TRBD1 (5 bases). The V and J ends lost 2 bases and 4 bases respectively, with 14 bases between them. From germline, CDR1 is MNHEY and CDR2 SVGAGI. This CDR3 comprises 15 residues. The CDR3 protein is CASSYPARGVYGYTF. Here the CDR3 DNA reads TGTGCCAGCAGTTACCCGGCGCGAGGGGTCTATGGCTACACCTTC.

CDR3 protein: CASSLRPVSGSAGELFF. Written as DNA, the CDR3 is TGTGCCAGCAGCTTAAGGCCGGTCTCGGGGTCCGCCGGGGAGCTGTTTTTT. The V and J genes are TRBV7-3 and TRBJ2-2; a possible D gene is TRBD2 (5 bases). The CDR3 is made up of 17 amino acids. V lost 1 base to trimming and J lost 6 bases, with 18 bases between them. Germline values: CDR1 SGHTA, CDR2 FQGTGA.

The rearrangement links TRBV6-4 to TRBJ2-7, with D maybe TRBD1 (6 bases). This CDR3 is 15 amino acids long. Germline V gene sequence: CDR1 MRHNA, CDR2 SNTAGT. V lost 2 bases and J 3 bases, leaving 14 bases between the germline ends. CDR3 amino acids: CASSDRDTTFYEQYF. The CDR3 DNA reads as TGTGCCAGCAGTGACAGGGACACCACCTTCTACGAGCAGTACTTC.

In this sample, this clonotype turned up many times. This chain links TRBV6-5 with TRBJ2-6; tentatively, D is TRBD1 or TRBD2 (5 bases each). Trimming took 3 bases from V and 2 from J, leaving 8 bases between them. This CDR3 region has 15 residues. CDR1 MNHEY and CDR2 SVGAGI come from the germline V gene. CDR3 in amino acids: CASSYLGAGANVLTF. The CDR3 DNA follows: TGTGCCAGCAGTTATCTGGGGGCTGGGGCCAACGTCCTGACTTTC.

This clonotype was seen a few times. One end of the junction varies from germline; a read error may be responsible. The chain's CDR3 is CASSLVGGEETKYF. The CDR3 DNA sequence: TGTGCCAGCAGCTTAGTCGGGGGAGAAGAGACCAAGTACTTC. The rearrangement links TRBV11-2 to TRBJ2-5; TRBD2 is a possible D gene (6 bases). Germline V lookup: CDR1 SGHAT, CDR2 FQNNGV. The CDR3 extends over 14 amino acids.

At least ten counts were recorded for this clonotype. J is TRBJ1-6 and V is TRBV3-1, with D unresolved. The CDR3 is 18 residues long. The V end lost 2 bases, the J end lost 1 base, and 15 bases lay between the germline ends. The V gene's germline CDR1 is LGHDT and CDR2 YNNKEL (reference sequence). The CDR3 reads CASSQRQPLGSYNSPLHF. The CDR3 DNA is TGTGCCAGCAGCCAACGCCAGCCCTTGGGTTCCTATAATTCACCCCTCCACTTT.